This TCR beta chain was sequenced in a study of human T cells and chemical hapten exposure. The overall study: Across its roughly 22 weeks, the study gave patients weekly diphenylcyclopropenone doses to the scalp. General study findings and limits: More PT1 expanded TCRs went with higher patch test scores.

A remark on this clonotype: Its antigen is unidentified.

The CDR3 sequence is 16 residues long. Germline-derived CDR1 and CDR2 are LGHNA and YSLEER. The ends lost 1 base at V and 4 bases at J; junction bases unmatched: 4. TCRdb processed the RACE reads anew with MiXCR; each CDR3 protein has one entry. Among 50,000 or so distinct CDR3 sequences listed, 9.9% were seen once. Indicated time point: patch test 3, about 24 weeks after DPC sensitization. Sample treatment: therapeutic diphenylcyclopropenone sensitization with weekly scalp DPC. The origin of this receptor is a woman aged 40 to 50 with alopecia areata. Some clones in this sample may be carry-over from other donors' samples. The chain employs TRBV4-3 and TRBJ2-3; 11 nucleotides agree with TRBD2. The sample here was whole blood, taken in connection with sensitization to the hapten diphenylcyclopropenone (DPC). DNA for the CDR3: TGCGCCAGCAGCCAAGGAATAGCGGGGGGGGCAGATACGCAGTATTTT. Its protein is CASSQGIAGGADTQYF.